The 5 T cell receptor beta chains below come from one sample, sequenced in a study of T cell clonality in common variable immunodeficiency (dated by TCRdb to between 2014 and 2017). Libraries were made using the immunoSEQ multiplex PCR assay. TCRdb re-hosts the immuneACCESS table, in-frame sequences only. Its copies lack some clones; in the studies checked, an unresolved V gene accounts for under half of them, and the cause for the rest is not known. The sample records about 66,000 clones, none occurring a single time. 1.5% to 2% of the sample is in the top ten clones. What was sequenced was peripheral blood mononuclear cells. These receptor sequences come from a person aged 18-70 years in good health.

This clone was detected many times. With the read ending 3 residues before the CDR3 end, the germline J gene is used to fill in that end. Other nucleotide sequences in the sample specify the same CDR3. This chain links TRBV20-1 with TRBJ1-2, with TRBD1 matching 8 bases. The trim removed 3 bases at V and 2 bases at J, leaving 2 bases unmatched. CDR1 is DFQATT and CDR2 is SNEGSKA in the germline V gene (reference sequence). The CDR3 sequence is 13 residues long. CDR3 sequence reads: CSASGQGNYGYTF. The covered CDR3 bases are TGCAGTGCTAGTGGACAGGGAAACTATGGC.

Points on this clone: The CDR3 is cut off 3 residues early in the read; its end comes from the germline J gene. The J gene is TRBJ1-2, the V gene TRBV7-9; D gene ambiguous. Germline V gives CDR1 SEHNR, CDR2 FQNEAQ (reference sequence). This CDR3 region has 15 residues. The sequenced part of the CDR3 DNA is TGTGCCAGCAGCTCCCTTGGACTAGCCGGCAATGAC. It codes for CASSSLGLAGND. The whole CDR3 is CASSSLGLAGNDYTF.

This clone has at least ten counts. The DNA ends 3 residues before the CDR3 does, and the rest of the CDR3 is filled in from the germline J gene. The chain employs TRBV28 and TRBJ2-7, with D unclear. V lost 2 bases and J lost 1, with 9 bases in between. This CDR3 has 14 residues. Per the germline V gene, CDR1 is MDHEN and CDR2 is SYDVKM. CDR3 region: CASSLVARSYEQYF. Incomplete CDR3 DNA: TGTGCCAGCAGTTTAGTGGCCAGATCCTACGAG.

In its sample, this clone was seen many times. CDR3: CASSSLAGENTGELFF. The CDR3 DNA, read in part, is TGTGCCAGCTCATCCCTAGCGGGAGAGAACACCGGGGAG. The V gene is TRBV18, the J gene TRBJ2-2, with 10 bases fitting TRBD2. The read terminates 3 residues before the CDR3 end, so the remaining end is supplied by the germline J gene. Germline values: CDR1 KGHSH, CDR2 LQKENI. Losses at the gene ends were 5 bases for V and 1 base for J; bases not matched to a gene: 4. This CDR3 is 16 amino acids long.

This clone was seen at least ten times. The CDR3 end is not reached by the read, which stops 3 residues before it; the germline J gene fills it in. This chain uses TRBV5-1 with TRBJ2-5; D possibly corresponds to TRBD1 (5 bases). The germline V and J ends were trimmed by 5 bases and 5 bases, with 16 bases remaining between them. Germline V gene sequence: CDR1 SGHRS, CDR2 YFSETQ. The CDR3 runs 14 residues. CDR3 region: CASSNVGSGETQYF. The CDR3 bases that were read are TGCGCCAGCAGTAACGTGGGATCAGGGGAGACC.